The 3 T cell receptor beta chains presented below share a single source sample, sequenced in a study of post-analysis software for immune sequencing data. Broader study findings: Controls showed lower frequencies than patients for several TRBV segments, and TRBV5-6, TRBV5-1 and TRBV20-1 were among these.

Libraries were made from TCR beta cDNA, and they carried unique molecular identifiers. TCRdb re-called the PCR reads through MiXCR, storing one row per CDR3 protein. The sample records hundreds of thousands of distinct CDR3 sequences, around 64% being singletons. Their cognate antigens are unknown. The sequenced material came from blood. The source of these receptors is a girl aged 2 to 9 with multiple sclerosis.

The genes are TRBV7-3 and TRBJ2-1; TRBD1 or TRBD2 may be the D gene (5 bases each). Deletions cut 0 bases from V and 7 bases from J, with 10 bases between. CDR3 length: 14 amino acids. Germline lookup yields CDR1 SGHTA and CDR2 FQGTGA. Written as DNA, the CDR3 is TGTGCCAGCAGCTTAACGGGGCTAGCTAATGAGCAGTTCTTC. This encodes CASSLTGLANEQFF. The whole variable domain, remainder taken from reference TRBV7-3 and TRBJ2-1, is GAGVSQTPSNKVTEKGKYVELRCDPISGHTALYWYRQSLGQGPEFLIYFQGTGAADDSGLPNDRFFAVRPEGSVSTLKIQRTERGDSAVYLCASSLTGLANEQFFGPGTRLTVL.

V gene TRBV7-8 combines with J gene TRBJ2-7; 9 positions agree with TRBD2. V trimming: 5 bases; J trimming: 3 bases; junction bases outside the gene matches: 8. The CDR3 loop spans 15 amino acids. CDR1 SGHVS and CDR2 FQNEAQ come from the germline V gene. In nucleotides, the CDR3 is TGTGCCAGCAGCCCGTGGACTAGCGTAGACTACGAGCAGTACTTC. Amino acid sequence: CASSPWTSVDYEQYF.

The genes are TRBV20-1 and TRBJ2-1; tentatively, D is TRBD1 (6 bases). Trimming took 0 bases from V and 0 from J, leaving 9 bases between them. CDR1 and CDR2 from the germline V gene are DFQATT and SNEGSKA (reference sequence). This CDR3 is 15 amino acids long. The CDR3 DNA sequence: TGCAGTGCTAGAGACCCGACAGGCTCCTACAATGAGCAGTTCTTC. Residues: CSARDPTGSYNEQFF.